This TCR beta chain appears in the sequencing data of a study of T cell repertoires in ileal Crohn's disease. Study at large: Median disease duration was about eight years; 35% smoked at surgery.

This CDR3 spans 15 amino acids. With 4 bases removed from V and 7 bases from J, the gap between germline ends came to 17 bases. Germline lookup yields CDR1 SGHAT and CDR2 FQNNGV. TCRdb keeps only in-frame clones here, not all; method: immunoSEQ multiplex PCR. The sample comprises tens of thousands of clones, about 81% of which are singletons, and roughly 5.7% rests with the top ten. The origin of this receptor is an adult with Crohn's disease. Sequencing was done on a sample of ileal tissue. The chain recombines TRBV11-2 with TRBJ1-5, with D possibly being TRBD1 (6 bases). The CDR3 spells CASSSTGLIRQPQHF. The CDR3 DNA is TGTGCCAGCAGCTCAACAGGGTTGATCAGACAGCCCCAGCATTTT.